These 30 T cell receptor beta chains came from one sample sequenced in a study of T cell responses to AZD1222 COVID-19 vaccine. Repertoires were generated with immunoSEQ multiplex PCR, while TCRdb's copy carries only in-frame clones and drops some. The data show about 180,000 clones, approximately 92% seen once. Material: peripheral blood, obtained 28 days after the second dose of the MenACWY control vaccine. The receptors originated from an adult who received the MenACWY meningococcal vaccine as a control.

This clone was seen once. This chain links TRBV11-2 with TRBJ1-2; unclear D gene. CDR3 size: 16 residues. V dropped 1 base and J dropped 5 bases, with 17 bases sitting between them. Germline V lookup: CDR1 SGHAT, CDR2 FQNNGV. CDR3 sequence reads: CASSLGLAEGGYGYTF. CDR3 nucleotide sequence: TGTGCCAGCAGCTTAGGGCTGGCGGAAGGAGGGTATGGCTACACCTTC.

V and J are TRBV9 and TRBJ1-1; TRBD1 is a possible D gene (6 bases). The ends were cut back, 4 bases at V and 4 bases at J, with 11 bases in the middle. Per germline, CDR1 SGDLS and CDR2 YYNGEE. The CDR3 totals 13 residues. CDR3 sequence: CASSREGGTEAFF. The CDR3 DNA follows: TGTGCCAGCAGCAGAGAGGGGGGCACTGAAGCTTTCTTT.

The chain recombines TRBV5-1 with TRBJ2-5, with D possibly TRBD1 on 6 matching bases. With 2 bases removed from V and 4 bases from J, the gap between germline ends came to 24 bases. The CDR3 runs to 18 residues. From germline, CDR1 is SGHRS and CDR2 YFSETQ. Here the CDR3 reads CASSFTRASRVGAETQYF. In DNA form, the CDR3 reads TGCGCCAGCAGCTTCACCCGGGCCTCGAGAGTGGGGGCAGAGACCCAGTACTTC. Looking up the rest from reference TRBV5-1 and TRBJ2-5 gives the full variable domain: KAGVTQTPRYLIKTRGQQVTLSCSPISGHRSVSWYQQTPGQGLQFLFEYFSETQRNKGNFPGRFSGRQFSNSRSEMNVSTLELGDSALYLCASSFTRASRVGAETQYFGPGTRLLVL.

For the CDR3, the DNA is TGCAGCGTGCAGGACAGGGACGATTACGAGCAGTACTTC. Translated, it gives CSVQDRDDYEQYF. J is TRBJ2-7 and V is TRBV29-1; TRBD1 matches 8 bases. Germline assignment: CDR1 SQVTM and CDR2 ANQGSEA. V was clipped by 6 bases and J by 4 bases; unmatched bases: 8. This CDR3 is 13 amino acids long.

The V call is TRBV12-5, the J call TRBJ1-2; 10 bases align to TRBD1. The CDR3 consists of 14 residues. CDR1 LGHNT and CDR2 FRNRAP come from the germline V gene. The V gene end was trimmed by 6 bases and the J gene end by 7 bases; junction bases not matched to a gene: 8. The CDR3, as DNA: TGTGCTAGTGGCCAGGACAGGGGGATCCTTGGCTACACCTTC. This sequence encodes CASGQDRGILGYTF.

This rearrangement joins TRBV18 to TRBJ2-3, with D uncertain. There are 15 residues in the CDR3. The germline V gene encodes CDR1 KGHSH and CDR2 LQKENI. Trimming cost V 3 bases and J 1 base, with 11 bases left between them. The CDR3 region has the DNA TGTGCCAGCTCACCTGTACTCGGCGGCACAGATACGCAGTATTTT. It translates to CASSPVLGGTDTQYF.

The J gene is TRBJ1-2, the V gene TRBV27; TRBD1 aligns across 7 bases. Unmatched junction bases numbered 8, after V lost 6 bases and J lost 4 bases. The CDR3 loop spans 14 amino acids. Per the germline V gene, CDR1 is MNHEY and CDR2 is SMNVEV (reference sequence). The CDR3 loop reads CASRSNGQVYGYTF. CDR3 bases: TGTGCCAGCAGGTCCAACGGACAGGTCTATGGCTACACCTTC.

CDR3 in DNA: TGTGCCAGCAGTGGGGACAGAGATGCCTATGGCTACACCTTC. Amino acid sequence: CASSGDRDAYGYTF. The chain recombines TRBV7-9 with TRBJ1-2; 7 bases align to TRBD1. Germline CDR1 reads SEHNR; CDR2 reads FQNEAQ (reference sequence). The CDR3 spans 14 residues. With 6 bases clipped from V and 4 bases from J, the junction kept 8 bases outside the gene matches. The whole variable domain, filled in from reference TRBV7-9 and TRBJ1-2, reads DTGVSQNPRHKITKRGQNVTFRCDPISEHNRLYWYRQTLGQGPEFLTYFQNEAQLEKSRLLSDRFSAERPKGSFSTLEIQRTEQGDSAMYLCASSGDRDAYGYTFGSGTRLTVV.

V usage is TRBV6-6 and J usage is TRBJ1-3; weak D call: TRBD1 (6 bases). V gave up 2 bases and J gave up 2 bases, with 13 bases separating them. CDR3 length: 16 amino acids. The V gene's germline CDR1 is MNHNY and CDR2 SVGAGI (reference sequence). The CDR3 sequence: CASSYGGREAGNTIYF. CDR3 nucleotides: TGTGCCAGCAGTTACGGGGGCAGGGAAGCTGGAAACACCATATATTTT.

The genes are TRBV7-2 and TRBJ1-1, with 9 bases identical to TRBD1. CDR1 is SGHTA, CDR2 FQGNSA, per germline. Trimming cost V 1 base and J 11 bases; bases outside gene matches: 5. The CDR3 is 13 amino acids. The CDR3 DNA follows: TGTGCCAGCAGCTTAGATGGACAGGGGAAGGCTTTCTTT. This encodes CASSLDGQGKAFF. The variable domain in full, with the rest retrieved from reference TRBV7-2 and TRBJ1-1, is GAGVSQSPSNKVTEKGKDVELRCDPISGHTALYWYRQSLGQGLEFLIYFQGNSAPDKSGLPSDRFSAERTGGSVSTLTIQRTQQEDSAVYLCASSLDGQGKAFFGQGTRLTVV.

The chain joins TRBV11-1 to TRBJ2-7, with TRBD1 matching 9 bases. The length of the CDR3 is 14 residues. The V gene's germline CDR1 is SGHAT and CDR2 FQDESV (reference sequence). V shed 5 bases, J shed 3 bases, and the junction held 5 bases outside the gene matches. The DNA for the CDR3 is TGTGCCAGCAGCAGACGACAGGGGGTCTACGAGCAGTACTTC. It codes for CASSRRQGVYEQYF.

The chain uses TRBV4-3 and TRBJ1-2; perhaps TRBD1 as D (5 bases). This CDR3 region has 16 residues. The germline gives CDR1 LGHNA, CDR2 YSLEER. The V and J ends lost 1 base and 5 bases respectively, with 17 bases between them. The CDR3 DNA follows: TGCGCCAGCAGCCAAGGGGACGGCAGGGCGGGATATGGCTACACCTTC. It is translated as CASSQGDGRAGYGYTF.

The V call is TRBV7-3, the J call TRBJ2-1; D gene uncertain. Trimming took off 5 bases at V and 6 bases at J, with 14 bases between the two ends. The CDR3 sequence is 14 residues long. CDR1 is SGHTA, CDR2 FQGTGA, per germline. CDR3 region: CASSPLRSGNEQFF. The CDR3 nucleotides read TGTGCCAGCAGCCCCCTACGCTCCGGCAATGAGCAGTTCTTC. The whole variable domain, filled in from reference TRBV7-3 and TRBJ2-1, reads GAGVSQTPSNKVTEKGKYVELRCDPISGHTALYWYRQSLGQGPEFLIYFQGTGAADDSGLPNDRFFAVRPEGSVSTLKIQRTERGDSAVYLCASSPLRSGNEQFFGPGTRLTVL.

The chain recombines TRBV9 with TRBJ1-6, with 7 bases lining up with TRBD1. Germline V lookup: CDR1 SGDLS, CDR2 YYNGEE. This CDR3 spans 14 amino acids. The junction had 2 bases not matched to a gene; V was cut back by 4 bases and J by 4 bases. CDR3 DNA sequence: TGTGCCAGCAGCCAGGGACAGTATAATTCACCCCTCCACTTT. It encodes CASSQGQYNSPLHF.

The genes are TRBV11-2 and TRBJ2-1; 10 bases fit TRBD2. The CDR3 spans 17 residues. Germline loops: CDR1 SGHAT, CDR2 FQNNGV. Unmatched junction bases numbered 17, after V lost 8 bases and J lost 7 bases. CDR3 loop: CASRRVGLAGVWNEQFF. The CDR3 nucleotides read TGTGCCAGCCGACGGGTCGGGCTAGCGGGGGTTTGGAATGAGCAGTTCTTC.

This chain uses TRBV12-3 or TRBV12-4 with TRBJ1-2; D gene uncertain. The CDR3 is 13 residues long. Trimming left V 5 bases short and J 8 bases short, with 15 bases between. CDR3 nucleotides: TGTGCCAGCAGTCCACTTCTTCTTGCGGGCTACACCTTC. It translates to CASSPLLLAGYTF.

The genes are TRBV5-4 and TRBJ2-6; weak D call: TRBD1 (6 bases). V lost 0 bases, J lost 0 bases, and 16 bases lay in between. Germline CDR1 and CDR2: SGHNT and YYREEE (reference sequence). The CDR3 spans 19 residues. The CDR3 loop reads CASSLVVAGAYSGANVLTF. CDR3 coding DNA: TGTGCCAGCAGCTTGGTAGTGGCAGGGGCTTACTCTGGGGCCAACGTCCTGACTTTC.

The J gene is TRBJ1-1, the V gene TRBV2; D possibly corresponds to TRBD1 (5 bases). The V gene lost 1 base and the J gene lost 3 bases, with 9 bases spanning the gap. CDR3 length: 14 residues. Germline-derived CDR1 and CDR2 are SNHLY and FYNNEI. The CDR3: CASSEGRGDTEAFF. In DNA form, the CDR3 reads TGTGCCAGCAGTGAAGGGCGGGGGGACACTGAAGCTTTCTTT. Full variable domain (outside the CDR3, taken from reference TRBV2 and TRBJ1-1): EPEVTQTPSHQVTQMGQEVILRCVPISNHLYFYWYRQILGQKVEFLVSFYNNEISEKSEIFDDQFSVERPDGSNFTLKIRSTKLEDSAMYFCASSEGRGDTEAFFGQGTRLTVV.

The rearrangement joins TRBV5-1 to TRBJ2-5, with D possibly matching TRBD1 (5 bases). Germline-derived CDR1 and CDR2 are SGHRS and YFSETQ. Trimming removed 1 base from V and 4 bases from J, with 14 bases in between. The CDR3 loop spans 15 amino acids. CDR3 DNA sequence: TGCGCCAGCAGCTTGACAGGTACTATTCGAGAGACCCAGTACTTC. This translates into CASSLTGTIRETQYF.

The chain carries TRBV4-3 and TRBJ2-7; D not certain. This CDR3 comprises 15 residues. Germline V gene lookup returns CDR1 LGHNA and CDR2 YSLEER. Trimming took off 4 bases at V and 0 bases at J, with 13 bases between the two ends. CDR3 region: CASSPRTRSSYEQYF. The DNA for the CDR3 is TGCGCCAGCAGCCCGCGGACCAGGAGCTCCTACGAGCAGTACTTC.

The rearrangement links TRBV4-3 to TRBJ2-1, with 11 bases matching TRBD2. With 1 base clipped from V and 4 bases from J, the junction kept 6 bases outside the gene matches. The germline V gene has CDR1 LGHNA and CDR2 YSLEER. The CDR3 has 17 amino acids. In DNA, the CDR3 is TGCGCCAGCAGCCAAGCCCCGACTAGCGGGGTTTACAATGAGCAGTTCTTC. Translated: CASSQAPTSGVYNEQFF.

This clone was detected only a few times. The chain uses TRBV5-4 and TRBJ2-6; D gene ambiguous. V dropped 1 base and J dropped 1 base, with 9 bases sitting between them. The germline gives CDR1 SGHNT, CDR2 YYREEE (reference sequence). The CDR3 has 16 amino acids. The CDR3 region is CASSLMVVSGANVLTF. Written as DNA, the CDR3 is TGTGCCAGCAGCTTGATGGTGGTATCTGGGGCCAACGTCCTGACTTTC.

This clone has just a few counts. V and J are TRBV6-5 and TRBJ1-2; D not certain. This CDR3 has 12 amino acids. Germline V CDR1 and CDR2: MNHEY, SVGAGI. The V gene lost 8 bases and the J gene lost 2 bases, with 9 bases spanning the gap. The CDR3 sequence: CASVDLNYGYTF. The CDR3 DNA sequence: TGTGCCAGCGTTGACCTCAACTATGGCTACACCTTC.

The rearrangement joins TRBV9 to TRBJ1-6, with 7 nucleotides matching TRBD1. CDR3 length: 14 residues. Germline loops: CDR1 SGDLS, CDR2 YYNGEE. Losses at the gene ends were 2 bases for V and 7 bases for J; bases not matched to a gene: 3. CDR3 region: CASSVLQGNSPLHF. The CDR3 DNA reads TGTGCCAGCAGCGTTTTACAGGGGAATTCACCCCTCCACTTT. The full variable domain, with the rest looked up from reference TRBV9 and TRBJ1-6, is DSGVTQTPKHLITATGQRVTLRCSPRSGDLSVYWYQQSLDQGLQFLIQYYNGEERAKGNILERFSAQQFPDLHSELNLSSLELGDSALYFCASSVLQGNSPLHFGNGTRLTVT.

J is TRBJ1-4 and V is TRBV7-9; no firm D call. The V gene's germline CDR1 is SEHNR and CDR2 FQNEAQ (reference sequence). The CDR3 runs to 14 residues. V lost 5 bases and J lost 0, with 7 bases in between. CDR3 residues: CASSRYATNEKLFF. The CDR3 region has the DNA TGTGCCAGCAGCCGATATGCAACTAATGAAAAACTGTTTTTT. Drawing the rest from reference TRBV7-9 and TRBJ1-4, the complete variable domain is DTGVSQNPRHKITKRGQNVTFRCDPISEHNRLYWYRQTLGQGPEFLTYFQNEAQLEKSRLLSDRFSAERPKGSFSTLEIQRTEQGDSAMYLCASSRYATNEKLFFGSGTQLSVL.

V usage is TRBV29-1 and J usage is TRBJ2-3; the D gene is possibly TRBD2 (5 bases). This CDR3 has 12 amino acids. Germline CDR1 reads SQVTM; CDR2 reads ANQGSEA. The germline V and J ends were trimmed by 3 bases and 1 base, with 5 bases remaining between them. The CDR3 spells CSVEGGTDTQYF. The CDR3 region has the DNA TGCAGCGTTGAGGGAGGCACAGATACGCAGTATTTT.

The gene calls are TRBV30 and TRBJ1-6; D may be TRBD1 (5 bases). The CDR3 is made up of 14 amino acids. Germline CDR1 GTSNPN, CDR2 SVGIG (reference sequence). The germline V and J ends were trimmed by 4 bases and 9 bases, with 16 bases remaining between them. CDR3 bases: TGTGCCTGGAATTCGGACACCACTTCTTCACCCCTCCACTTT. Protein: CAWNSDTTSSPLHF. The entire variable domain, with the rest obtained from reference TRBV30 and TRBJ1-6, is as follows: SQTIHQWPATLVQPVGSPLSLECTVEGTSNPNLYWYRQAAGRGLQLLFYSVGIGQISSEVPQNLSASRPQDRQFILSSKKLLLSDSGFYLCAWNSDTTSSPLHFGNGTRLTVT.

The V and J genes are TRBV5-1 and TRBJ1-4, with 7 bases matching TRBD1. Germline trimming cut 4 bases from V and 6 bases from J; bases unmatched to any gene: 3. Germline lookup yields CDR1 SGHRS and CDR2 YFSETQ. This CDR3 spans 13 amino acids. CDR3 protein: CASSDRVDEKLFF. The CDR3 DNA follows: TGCGCCAGCAGCGACAGGGTTGATGAAAAACTGTTTTTT.

The chain recombines TRBV5-4 with TRBJ2-5; 7 bases match TRBD2. Trimming removed 6 bases from V and 5 bases from J; junction bases left unmatched: 13. The CDR3 is 15 amino acids. Germline V gene lookup returns CDR1 SGHNT and CDR2 YYREEE (reference sequence). The CDR3 DNA follows: TGTGCCAGCATGGAGCGGGACCTACTTGGGGAGACCCAGTACTTC. Translated, it gives CASMERDLLGETQYF.

The chain uses TRBV5-1 and TRBJ1-1; D is unclear. V gave up 2 bases and J gave up 4 bases, with 9 bases separating them. Germline V gene lookup returns CDR1 SGHRS and CDR2 YFSETQ. This CDR3 region has 13 residues. The CDR3 spells CASSLGVVTEAFF. The CDR3 DNA reads TGCGCCAGCAGCTTAGGTGTCGTCACTGAAGCTTTCTTT.